What follows describes a single T cell receptor (beta chain). CDR3 length: 16 amino acids. J gave up 6 bases and V 4 bases, and 14 bases lay outside the gene matches. Germline V CDR1 and CDR2: MGHRA, YSYEKL. The data were taken from a study of blood T cell repertoires in COVID-19. About the research overall: Nucleic acid was either cDNA or gDNA, and it came from T cells, B-cell-depleted T cells, or PBMCs.

Original handling: Reference gene primer amplification in the assay estimated nucleated cell counts. TCRdb's table, derived via immunoSEQ multiplex PCR, lists solely in-frame clones and lacks some. From that table come the V and J calls and clone size; the DNA was used to work out D and trimming. The sample has 300,000 to 450,000 clones, more than 70% seen once; the top ten hold roughly 2.1%. Patients in Seattle were enrolled during active infection, then followed longitudinally. Input material: peripheral blood. The V call is TRBV4-1, the J call TRBJ1-2; 7 bases fit TRBD1. This TCR was recovered from a woman aged 55-75 years with COVID-19, enrolled during active disease. The CDR3 nucleotides are TGCGCCAGCAGCCGGGACAGCCTTTACCTGGGGGATGGCTACACCTTC. This sequence encodes CASSRDSLYLGDGYTF.